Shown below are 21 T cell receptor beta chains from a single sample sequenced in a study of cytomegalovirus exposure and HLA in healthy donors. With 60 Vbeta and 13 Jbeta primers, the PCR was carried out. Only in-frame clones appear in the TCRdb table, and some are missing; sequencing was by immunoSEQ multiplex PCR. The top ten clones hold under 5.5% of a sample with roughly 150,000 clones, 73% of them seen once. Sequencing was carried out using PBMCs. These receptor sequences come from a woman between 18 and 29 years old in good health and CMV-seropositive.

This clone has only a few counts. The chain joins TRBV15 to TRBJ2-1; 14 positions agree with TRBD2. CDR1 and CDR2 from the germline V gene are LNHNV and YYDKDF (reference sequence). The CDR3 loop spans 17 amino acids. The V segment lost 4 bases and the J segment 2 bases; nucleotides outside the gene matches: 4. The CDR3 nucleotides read TGTGCCACCAGCAAGGGACTAGCGGGGGACGCCTACAATGAGCAGTTCTTC. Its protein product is CATSKGLAGDAYNEQFF.

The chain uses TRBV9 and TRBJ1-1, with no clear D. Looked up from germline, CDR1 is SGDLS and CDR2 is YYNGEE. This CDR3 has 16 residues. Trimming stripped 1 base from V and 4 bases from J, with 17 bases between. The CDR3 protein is CASSVLPQTPRTEAFF. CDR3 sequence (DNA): TGTGCCAGCAGCGTACTCCCACAAACACCCCGCACTGAAGCTTTCTTT.

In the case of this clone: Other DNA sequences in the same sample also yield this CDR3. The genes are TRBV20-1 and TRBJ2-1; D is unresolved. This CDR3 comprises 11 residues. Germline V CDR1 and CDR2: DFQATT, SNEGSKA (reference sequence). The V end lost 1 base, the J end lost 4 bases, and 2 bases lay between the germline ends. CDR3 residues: CSARAYNEQFF. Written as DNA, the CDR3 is TGCAGTGCTAGAGCTTACAATGAGCAGTTCTTC.

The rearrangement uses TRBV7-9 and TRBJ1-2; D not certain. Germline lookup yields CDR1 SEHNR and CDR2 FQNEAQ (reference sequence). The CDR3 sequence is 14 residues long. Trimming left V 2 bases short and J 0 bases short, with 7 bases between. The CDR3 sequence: CASSLMAANYGYTF. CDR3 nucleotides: TGTGCCAGCAGCTTAATGGCGGCTAACTATGGCTACACCTTC.

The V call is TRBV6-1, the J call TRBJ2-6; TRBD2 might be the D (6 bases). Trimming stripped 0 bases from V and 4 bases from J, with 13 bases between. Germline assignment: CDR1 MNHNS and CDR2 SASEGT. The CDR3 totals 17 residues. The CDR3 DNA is TGTGCCAGCAGTGAAGCGGACGCGGGGAGAGGGGCCAACGTCCTGACTTTC. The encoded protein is CASSEADAGRGANVLTF.

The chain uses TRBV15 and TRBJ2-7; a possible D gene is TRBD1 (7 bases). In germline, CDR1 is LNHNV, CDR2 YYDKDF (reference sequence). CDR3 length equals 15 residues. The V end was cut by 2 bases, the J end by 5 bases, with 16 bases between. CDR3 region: CATSRSGGPGDEQYF. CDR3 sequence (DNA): TGTGCCACCAGCAGATCAGGGGGGCCAGGGGACGAGCAGTACTTC.

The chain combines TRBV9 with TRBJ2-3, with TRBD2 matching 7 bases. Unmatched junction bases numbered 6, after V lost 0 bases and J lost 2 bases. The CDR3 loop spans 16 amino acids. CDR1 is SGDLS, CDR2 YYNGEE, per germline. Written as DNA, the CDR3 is TGTGCCAGCAGCGTAGTGGCGGGGGAACCCACAGATACGCAGTATTTT. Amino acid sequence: CASSVVAGEPTDTQYF. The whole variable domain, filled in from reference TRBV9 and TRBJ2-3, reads DSGVTQTPKHLITATGQRVTLRCSPRSGDLSVYWYQQSLDQGLQFLIQYYNGEERAKGNILERFSAQQFPDLHSELNLSSLELGDSALYFCASSVVAGEPTDTQYFGPGTRLTVL.

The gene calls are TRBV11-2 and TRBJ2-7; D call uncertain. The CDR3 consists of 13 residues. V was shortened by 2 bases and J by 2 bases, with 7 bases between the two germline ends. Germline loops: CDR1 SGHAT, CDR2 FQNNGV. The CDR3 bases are TGTGCCAGCAGCTTAAACAGAGCCTACGAGCAGTACTTC. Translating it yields CASSLNRAYEQYF.

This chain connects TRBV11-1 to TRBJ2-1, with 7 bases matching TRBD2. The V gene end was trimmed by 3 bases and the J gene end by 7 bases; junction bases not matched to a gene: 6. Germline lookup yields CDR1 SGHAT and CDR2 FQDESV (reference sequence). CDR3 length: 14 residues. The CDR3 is CASSLFLGGNEQFF. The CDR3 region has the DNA TGTGCCAGCAGCTTGTTTTTGGGGGGGAATGAGCAGTTCTTC.

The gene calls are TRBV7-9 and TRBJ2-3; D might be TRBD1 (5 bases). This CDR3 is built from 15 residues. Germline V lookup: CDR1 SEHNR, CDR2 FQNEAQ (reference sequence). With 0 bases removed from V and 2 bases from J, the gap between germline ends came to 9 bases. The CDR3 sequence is CASSLAGQYTDTQYF. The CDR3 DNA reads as TGTGCCAGCAGCTTAGCGGGGCAGTACACAGATACGCAGTATTTT.

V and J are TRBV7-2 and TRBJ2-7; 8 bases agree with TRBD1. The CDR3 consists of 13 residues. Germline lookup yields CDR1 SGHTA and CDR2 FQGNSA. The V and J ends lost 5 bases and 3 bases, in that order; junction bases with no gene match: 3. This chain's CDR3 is CASSAQGDYEQYF. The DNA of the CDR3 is TGTGCCAGCAGCGCACAGGGGGACTACGAGCAGTACTTC.

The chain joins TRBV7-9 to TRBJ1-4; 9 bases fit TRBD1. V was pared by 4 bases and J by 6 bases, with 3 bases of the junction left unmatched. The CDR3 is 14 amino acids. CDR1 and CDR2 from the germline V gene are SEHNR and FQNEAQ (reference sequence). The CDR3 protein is CASSSRDRDEKLFF. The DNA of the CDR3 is TGTGCCAGCAGCTCCCGGGACAGGGATGAAAAACTGTTTTTT.

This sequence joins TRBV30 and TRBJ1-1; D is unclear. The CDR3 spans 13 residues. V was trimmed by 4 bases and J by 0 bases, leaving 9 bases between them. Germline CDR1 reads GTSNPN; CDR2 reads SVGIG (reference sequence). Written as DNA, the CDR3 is TGTGCCTGGATGGTACTAGTGAACACTGAAGCTTTCTTT. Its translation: CAWMVLVNTEAFF.

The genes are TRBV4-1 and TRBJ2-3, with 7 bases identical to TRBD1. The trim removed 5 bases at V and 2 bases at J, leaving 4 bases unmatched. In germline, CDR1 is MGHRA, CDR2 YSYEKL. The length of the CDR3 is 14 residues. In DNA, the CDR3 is TGCGCCAGCAGCGAGACAGGGAACACAGATACGCAGTATTTT. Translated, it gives CASSETGNTDTQYF.

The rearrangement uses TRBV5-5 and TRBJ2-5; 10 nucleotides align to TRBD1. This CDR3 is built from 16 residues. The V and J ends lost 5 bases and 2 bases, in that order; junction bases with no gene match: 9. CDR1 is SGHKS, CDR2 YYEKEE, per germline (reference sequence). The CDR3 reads CASRHTGQGVQETQYF. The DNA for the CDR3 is TGTGCCAGCAGACACACCGGACAGGGGGTTCAAGAGACCCAGTACTTC.

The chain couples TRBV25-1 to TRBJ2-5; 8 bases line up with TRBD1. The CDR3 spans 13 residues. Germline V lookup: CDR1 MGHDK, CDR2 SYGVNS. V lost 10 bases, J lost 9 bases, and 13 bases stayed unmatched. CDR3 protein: CATSGTGHSAQYF. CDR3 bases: TGTGCCACCTCAGGGACAGGACATTCGGCCCAGTACTTC.

The CDR3: CASSQIGGNTGELFF. As DNA, the CDR3 is TGTGCCAGCAGCCAGATCGGGGGAAACACCGGGGAGCTGTTTTTT. The gene calls are TRBV4-2 and TRBJ2-2, with TRBD2 as a possible D gene (6 bases). Germline CDR1 LGHNA, CDR2 YNFKEQ. The CDR3 loop spans 15 amino acids. The ends were cut back, 3 bases at V and 2 bases at J, with 10 bases in the middle.

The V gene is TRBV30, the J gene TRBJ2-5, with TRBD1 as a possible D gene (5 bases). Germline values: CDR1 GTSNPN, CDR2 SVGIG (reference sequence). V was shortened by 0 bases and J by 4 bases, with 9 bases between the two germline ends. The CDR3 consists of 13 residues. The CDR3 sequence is CAWSVGDGETQYF. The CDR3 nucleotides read TGTGCCTGGAGTGTAGGGGATGGAGAGACCCAGTACTTC. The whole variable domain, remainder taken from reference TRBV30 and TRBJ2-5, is SQTIHQWPATLVQPVGSPLSLECTVEGTSNPNLYWYRQAAGRGLQLLFYSVGIGQISSEVPQNLSASRPQDRQFILSSKKLLLSDSGFYLCAWSVGDGETQYFGPGTRLLVL.

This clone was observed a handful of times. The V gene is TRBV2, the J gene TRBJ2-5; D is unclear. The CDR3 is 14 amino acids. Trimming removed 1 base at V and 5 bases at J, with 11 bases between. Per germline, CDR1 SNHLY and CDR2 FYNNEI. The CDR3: CASSEGLQWETQYF. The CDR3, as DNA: TGTGCCAGCAGTGAAGGGCTTCAGTGGGAGACCCAGTACTTC.

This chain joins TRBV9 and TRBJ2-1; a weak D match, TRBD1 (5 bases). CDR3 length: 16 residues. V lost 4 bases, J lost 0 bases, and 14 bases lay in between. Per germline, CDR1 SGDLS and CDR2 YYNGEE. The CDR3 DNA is TGTGCCAGCAGCCAAGGAAAGACAGTCTCCTACAATGAGCAGTTCTTC. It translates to CASSQGKTVSYNEQFF.

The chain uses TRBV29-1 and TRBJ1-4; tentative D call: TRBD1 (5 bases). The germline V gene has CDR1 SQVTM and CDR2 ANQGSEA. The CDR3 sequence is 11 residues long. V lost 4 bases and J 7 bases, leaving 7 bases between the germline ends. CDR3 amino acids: CSVATAEKLFF. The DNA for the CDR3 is TGCAGCGTTGCGACAGCTGAAAAACTGTTTTTT. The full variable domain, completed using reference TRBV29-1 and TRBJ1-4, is SAVISQKPSRDICQRGTSLTIQCQVDSQVTMMFWYRQQPGQSLTLIATANQGSEATYESGFVIDKFPISRPNLTFSTLTVSNMSPEDSSIYLCSVATAEKLFFGSGTQLSVL.